Below are 14 T cell receptor beta chains sequenced from a single sample in a study of CD8 T cells in ankylosing spondylitis. Using its own MiXCR run on the 5' RACE reads, TCRdb lists one record per CDR3 protein. The sample holds about 540,000 distinct CDR3 sequences, about 13% seen once. Findings of the study overall: Apparently characteristic of ankylosing spondylitis blood was a TCR beta motif (about eight highly homologous variants).

These receptors have no known antigen. Sequencing was done on a sample of blood, either unsorted or a sorted T cell fraction (not recorded which). The receptors come from a male donor with ankylosing spondylitis.

J is TRBJ1-5 and V is TRBV5-8; 9 nucleotides agree with TRBD1. Looked up from germline, CDR1 is SGHTS and CDR2 is YDEGEE. This CDR3 is built from 18 residues. After removal of 10 bases from V and 0 bases from J, the junction contained 17 bases not matched to a gene. The CDR3 nucleotides read TGTGCCTGCTGCCTGGACCTCTGGGACAGGGTTAGCAATCAGCCCCAGCATTTT. Protein product: CACCLDLWDRVSNQPQHF. Drawing the rest from reference TRBV5-8 and TRBJ1-5, the complete variable domain is EAGVTQSPTHLIKTRGQQATLRCSPISGHTSVYWYQQALGLGLQFLLWYDEGEERNRGNFPPRFSGRQFPNYSSELNVNALELEDSALYLCACCLDLWDRVSNQPQHFGDGTRLSIL.

This clonotype has just a few counts. The J gene is TRBJ1-1, the V gene TRBV9, with D unresolved. CDR3 length: 13 amino acids. The V gene lost 3 bases and the J gene lost 3 bases, with 9 bases spanning the gap. Germline CDR1 is SGDLS and CDR2 is YYNGEE. The CDR3 spells CASSGQSYTEAFF. In nucleotides, the CDR3 is TGTGCCAGCAGCGGGCAGAGCTACACTGAAGCTTTCTTT.

This clonotype was seen repeatedly, ten times or more. The genes are TRBV15 and TRBJ2-7, with D hard to call. The CDR3 has 14 residues. Germline CDR1 and CDR2: LNHNV and YYDKDF (reference sequence). The V end lost 0 bases, the J end lost 0 bases, and 6 bases lay between the germline ends. The CDR3 nucleotides are TGTGCCACCAGCAGAGAAACAGTCTCCTACGAGCAGTACTTC. Its translation: CATSRETVSYEQYF. The full variable domain, completed using reference TRBV15 and TRBJ2-7, is DAMVIQNPRYQVTQFGKPVTLSCSQTLNHNVMYWYQQKSSQAPKLLFHYYDKDFNNEADTPDNFQSRRPNTSFCFLDIRSPGLGDTAMYLCATSRETVSYEQYFGPGTRLTVT.

CDR3 in DNA: TGCAGTGCTAGAGAGGGCCCCGGGAATTCACCCCTCCACTTT. Protein: CSAREGPGNSPLHF. This chain links TRBV20-1 with TRBJ1-6; no clear D. The V gene lost 0 bases and the J gene lost 7 bases, with 10 bases spanning the gap. Germline V gene data show CDR1 as DFQATT and CDR2 as SNEGSKA (reference sequence). The CDR3 sequence is 14 residues long.

This clonotype was seen ten or more times. The genes are TRBV18 and TRBJ1-1; D call uncertain. With 8 bases removed from V and 2 bases from J, the gap between germline ends came to 9 bases. The CDR3 totals 12 residues. Germline lookup yields CDR1 KGHSH and CDR2 LQKENI. CDR3 residues: CASTPGNTEAFF. The CDR3 DNA reads as TGTGCCAGCACTCCGGGAAACACTGAAGCTTTCTTT.

This clonotype came up a few times. The CDR3 loop reads CASSLPRSPLHF. CDR3 DNA sequence: TGTGCCAGCAGCCTCCCCCGGTCACCCCTCCACTTT. The genes are TRBV7-9 and TRBJ1-6; no definite D call. V lost 5 bases, J lost 10 bases, and 9 bases lay in between. Germline V gene data show CDR1 as SEHNR and CDR2 as FQNEAQ (reference sequence). The CDR3 is made up of 12 amino acids.

The sample holds many counts of this clonotype. The V call is TRBV29-1, the J call TRBJ2-1, with 7 nucleotides matching TRBD2. CDR1 is SQVTM and CDR2 is ANQGSEA in the germline V gene. CDR3 length: 14 amino acids. Germline trimming cut 6 bases from V and 8 bases from J; bases unmatched to any gene: 13. The CDR3 DNA is TGCAGCGTAGTTTCTCGCGGGAGTGGTGATGAGCAGTTCTTC. This sequence encodes CSVVSRGSGDEQFF.

This chain joins TRBV6-5 and TRBJ2-7, with TRBD2 matching 9 bases. The J segment lost 4 bases and the V segment lost 3 bases, leaving 7 bases of the junction unmatched. The CDR3 is 15 amino acids. Germline assignment: CDR1 MNHEY and CDR2 SVGAGI. The CDR3 region has the DNA TGTGCCAGCAGTTATTCTGCTAGCGGGACATACGAGCAGTACGTC. Amino acid sequence: CASSYSASGTYEQYV.

This clonotype was seen many times. The gene calls are TRBV11-2 and TRBJ2-7; D uncertain. Per the germline V gene, CDR1 is SGHAT and CDR2 is FQNNGV. The CDR3 covers 14 residues. Trimming pared 1 base from V and 3 bases from J, leaving 10 bases between. CDR3 DNA: TGTGCCAGCAGCTTAGCGGGCACTATCTACGAGCAGTACGTC. Protein: CASSLAGTIYEQYV.

This clonotype turned up a few times. The chain couples TRBV2 to TRBJ1-2; possibly TRBD1 for D (5 bases). The CDR3 covers 13 residues. Germline V gene lookup returns CDR1 SNHLY and CDR2 FYNNEI. The ends were cut back, 2 bases at V and 6 bases at J, with 10 bases in the middle. Here the CDR3 DNA reads TGTGCCAGCAGTGAAATTCCGGGGGATGGCTACACCTTC. Protein: CASSEIPGDGYTF.

This clonotype was observed at least ten times. The rearrangement joins TRBV19 to TRBJ1-2, with a weak D call TRBD1 (5 bases). Germline V lookup: CDR1 LNHDA, CDR2 SQIVND (reference sequence). Between the trimmed V and J ends, which lost 10 bases and 3 bases, there was a span of 9 bases. The CDR3 length is 11 residues. The CDR3 DNA reads as TGTGCCACCCGGGGGGACTATGGCTACACCTTC. Protein product: CATRGDYGYTF. The complete variable domain, with remaining parts taken from reference TRBV19 and TRBJ1-2, reads DGGITQSPKYLFRKEGQNVTLSCEQNLNHDAMYWYRQDPGQGLRLIYYSQIVNDFQKGDIAEGYSVSREKKESFPLTVTSAQKNPTAFYLCATRGDYGYTFGSGTRLTVV.

At least ten counts were recorded for this clonotype. The chain recombines TRBV10-2 with TRBJ2-1, with 7 nucleotides matching TRBD1. After removal of 3 bases from V and 4 bases from J, the junction contained 6 bases not matched to a gene. Germline loops: CDR1 WSHSY, CDR2 SAAADI. There are 15 residues in the CDR3. The CDR3 spells CASSESQGSYNEQFF. In nucleotides, the CDR3 is TGCGCCAGCAGTGAATCACAGGGGTCGTACAATGAGCAGTTCTTC.

The chain employs TRBV15 and TRBJ2-3, with D perhaps matching TRBD1 or TRBD2 (6 bases each). Germline CDR1 LNHNV, CDR2 YYDKDF (reference sequence). This CDR3 has 14 amino acids. The ends were cut back, 6 bases at V and 2 bases at J, with 12 bases in the middle. CDR3 sequence: CATSLGGSTDTQYF. CDR3 DNA: TGTGCCACCAGTCTAGGGGGGTCCACAGATACGCAGTATTTT.

This clonotype was counted a few times. The V gene is TRBV27, the J gene TRBJ1-1; 9 nucleotides align to TRBD1. The CDR3 is 16 residues long. V was clipped by 7 bases and J by 0 bases; unmatched bases: 9. Looked up from germline, CDR1 is MNHEY and CDR2 is SMNVEV (reference sequence). CDR3: CASTGTGNIVNTEAFF. CDR3 in DNA: TGTGCCAGCACGGGGACAGGGAATATCGTGAACACTGAAGCTTTCTTT.